The 20 T cell receptor beta chains below come from one sample, sequenced in a study of blood T cells in healthy people across ages. The authors ran a second PCR of roughly 6 to 12 cycles using a sample-barcoded 5' primer and a J-beta primer mix. TCRdb reprocessed the 5' RACE reads with MiXCR, giving one entry per CDR3 protein. In the table there are around 790,000 distinct CDR3 sequences, more than 40% of which are singletons. The material sequenced was blood. Source of these receptors: a man aged 60-69 years in good health.

The V call is TRBV5-1, the J call TRBJ1-4; TRBD1 agrees at 8 bases. Germline CDR1 is SGHRS and CDR2 is YFSETQ. The CDR3 runs 14 residues. The junction had 7 bases not matched to a gene; V was cut back by 4 bases and J by 8 bases. In DNA, the CDR3 is TGCGCCAGCAGCGTGGACAGGGATAGAGAAAAACTGTTTTTT. As protein: CASSVDRDREKLFF. The whole variable domain, filled in from reference TRBV5-1 and TRBJ1-4, reads KAGVTQTPRYLIKTRGQQVTLSCSPISGHRSVSWYQQTPGQGLQFLFEYFSETQRNKGNFPGRFSGRQFSNSRSEMNVSTLELGDSALYLCASSVDRDREKLFFGSGTQLSVL.

The chain joins TRBV20-1 to TRBJ2-4; weak D call: TRBD1 (5 bases). Between the trimmed V and J ends, which lost 3 bases and 4 bases, there was a span of 10 bases. The CDR3 consists of 13 residues. The germline V gene has CDR1 DFQATT and CDR2 SNEGSKA (reference sequence). Here the CDR3 reads CSARSGPKNIQYF. In DNA form, the CDR3 reads TGCAGTGCTAGGTCAGGGCCTAAAAACATTCAGTACTTC.

The rearrangement links TRBV7-2 to TRBJ2-7; TRBD2 matches at 16 bases. V trimming: 6 bases; J trimming: 5 bases; junction bases outside the gene matches: 7. The length of the CDR3 is 16 residues. Germline CDR1 and CDR2: SGHTA and FQGNSA. The CDR3 spells CASRKGLAGGPDEQYF. CDR3 coding DNA: TGTGCCAGCAGGAAGGGACTAGCGGGGGGGCCGGACGAGCAGTACTTC.

There are a few counts of this clonotype. The chain is built from TRBV7-2 and TRBJ2-1; 12 nucleotides agree with TRBD2. This CDR3 contains 17 residues. In germline, CDR1 is SGHTA, CDR2 FQGNSA. J lost 7 bases, V lost 1 base, and 8 bases had no gene match. The CDR3 reads CASSLEALAGGRNEQFF. The CDR3 DNA sequence: TGTGCCAGCAGCTTAGAAGCCCTAGCGGGGGGGCGAAATGAGCAGTTCTTC.

This clonotype was observed a handful of times. The chain recombines TRBV13 with TRBJ1-4; unclear D gene. Deletions cut 2 bases from V and 8 bases from J, with 12 bases between. The CDR3 contains 14 residues. The V gene's germline CDR1 is PRHDT and CDR2 FYEKMQ (reference sequence). For the CDR3, the DNA is TGTGCCAGCAGCTTAAGGACTCAAACGGAAAAACTGTTTTTT. This codes for CASSLRTQTEKLFF.

This sequence joins TRBV21-1 and TRBJ1-1; the table names TRBD1, a call not compared with the DNA. TRBV21-1 is shown as a pseudogene. The CDR3 sequence is 15 residues long. This CDR3 reads CASSEGDRVDTEAFF. The DNA for the CDR3 is TGTGCCAGCAGCGAAGGAGACAGGGTCGACACTGAAGCTTTCTTT.

V usage is TRBV4-1 and J usage is TRBJ2-1, with 10 bases matching TRBD2. The CDR3 runs to 18 residues. CDR1 and CDR2 from the germline V gene are MGHRA and YSYEKL. The V gene end was trimmed by 2 bases and the J gene end by 3 bases; junction bases not matched to a gene: 10. CDR3 nucleotides: TGCGCCAGCAGCCAATGGGGTCTAGCGGGGGCCGGCTACAATGAGCAGTTCTTC. Protein: CASSQWGLAGAGYNEQFF.

This rearrangement joins TRBV20-1 to TRBJ1-2; D remains unclear. From germline, CDR1 is DFQATT and CDR2 SNEGSKA (reference sequence). Trimming stripped 2 bases from V and 4 bases from J, with 17 bases between. The CDR3 spans 15 residues. The CDR3 region is CSARTLSLDSYGYTF. CDR3 DNA: TGCAGTGCTAGAACCCTCAGCCTTGATTCCTATGGCTACACCTTC.

This rearrangement joins TRBV3-1 to TRBJ1-5; D may be TRBD1 (6 bases). CDR1 is LGHDT and CDR2 is YNNKEL in the germline V gene (reference sequence). The V end lost 1 base, the J end lost 6 bases, and 16 bases lay between the germline ends. The CDR3 sequence is 16 residues long. CDR3 in amino acids: CASSQGGQGFGQPQHF. As DNA, the CDR3 is TGTGCCAGCAGCCAAGGGGGGCAAGGGTTTGGTCAGCCCCAGCATTTT.

This clonotype was counted only a few times. The chain employs TRBV29-1 and TRBJ2-5, with D perhaps being TRBD1 or TRBD2 (5 bases each). The J call may be mistaken, given a closer DNA end match to TRBJ2-7. CDR1 and CDR2 (germline): SQVTM, ANQGSEA. The CDR3 extends over 13 amino acids. The CDR3 nucleotides are TGCAGCGTTGAAGAGGGGACCCACTACGAGCAGTACTTC. This encodes CSVEEGTHYEQYF.

This clonotype was detected a few times. The chain combines TRBV20-1 with TRBJ2-5; a possible D gene is TRBD2 (6 bases). V was pared by 0 bases and J by 3 bases, with 14 bases between. The germline V gene has CDR1 DFQATT and CDR2 SNEGSKA (reference sequence). The CDR3 sequence is 15 residues long. The CDR3 DNA reads TGCAGTGCTAGAGATTGGCTAGCGAGGAAAGAGACCCAGTACTTC. This sequence encodes CSARDWLARKETQYF.

This clonotype was observed a few times. V gene TRBV20-1 combines with J gene TRBJ2-3; the match to TRBD2 covers 11 bases. The CDR3 runs 15 residues. CDR1 DFQATT and CDR2 SNEGSKA come from the germline V gene (reference sequence). V shed 4 bases, J shed 4 bases, and the junction held 7 bases outside the gene matches. Here the CDR3 DNA reads TGCAGTGCTATTAATAGCGGGGGGGCCCCAGATACGCAGTATTTT. It is translated as CSAINSGGAPDTQYF.

This clonotype was found a few times. The chain has TRBV20-1 and TRBJ1-6, with D maybe TRBD1 (5 bases). This CDR3 comprises 14 residues. Germline V CDR1 and CDR2: DFQATT, SNEGSKA (reference sequence). V shed 0 bases and J shed 2 bases, with 5 bases lying between them. In nucleotides, the CDR3 is TGCAGTGCTAGAGAGGGGGCCTATAATTCACCCCTCCACTTT. This sequence encodes CSAREGAYNSPLHF.

This clonotype was observed a handful of times. Here the CDR3 reads CASSPSRGAKETQYF. CDR3 nucleotide sequence: TGTGCCAGCTCACCAAGTAGAGGGGCCAAAGAGACCCAGTACTTC. J is TRBJ2-5 and V is TRBV18; D is tentatively TRBD1 or TRBD2 (5 bases each). The CDR3 spans 15 residues. Looked up from germline, CDR1 is KGHSH and CDR2 is LQKENI. The V and J ends lost 2 bases and 3 bases respectively, with 13 bases between them.

Concerning this clonotype: This clone may be a read error of a much larger clone one base away. The chain uses TRBV2 and TRBJ2-5; a weak D match, TRBD1 (5 bases). The J call may be incorrect, as the DNA end agrees better with TRBJ2-7. Germline CDR1 and CDR2: SNHLY and FYNNEI. The length of the CDR3 is 13 residues. CDR3 residues: CASSGMTVSEQYF. CDR3 coding DNA: TGTGCCAGCAGTGGCATGACAGTCTCCGAGCAGTACTTC.

The V call is TRBV6-2 or TRBV6-3, the J call TRBJ1-1; 8 nucleotides agree with TRBD1. The CDR3 totals 15 residues. The ends lost 7 bases at V and 8 bases at J; junction bases unmatched: 15. The germline V gene has CDR1 MNHEY and CDR2 SVGEGT. The CDR3 spells CASNIFQGARTEAFF. CDR3 coding DNA: TGTGCCAGCAATATCTTTCAGGGGGCGCGGACCGAAGCTTTCTTT.

The chain has TRBV29-1 and TRBJ2-3; weak D call: TRBD1 (7 bases). CDR1 and CDR2 from the germline V gene are SQVTM and ANQGSEA. The V and J ends lost 6 bases and 2 bases respectively, with 15 bases between them. The CDR3 totals 14 residues. The CDR3 reads CSVRTGGNTDTQYF. CDR3 coding DNA: TGCAGCGTCCGGACAGGAGGGAACACAGATACGCAGTATTTT.

This clonotype has a count of ten or more. V usage is TRBV29-1 and J usage is TRBJ2-7; no clear D gene. The germline CDR1 and CDR2 sequences are SQVTM and ANQGSEA. Trimming removed 4 bases at V and 2 bases at J, with 9 bases between. CDR3 length: 12 amino acids. CDR3: CSVVRAPYEQYF. The CDR3 region has the DNA TGCAGCGTTGTTAGGGCTCCCTACGAGCAGTACTTC.

The chain couples TRBV6-5 to TRBJ2-1; D might be TRBD2 (6 bases). There are 16 residues in the CDR3. Germline CDR1 MNHEY, CDR2 SVGAGI. V gave up 7 bases and J gave up 9 bases, with 25 bases separating them. The CDR3 sequence is CASNPGRAGGRFEQFF. The DNA for the CDR3 is TGTGCCAGCAATCCGGGACGGGCCGGGGGAAGATTTGAGCAGTTCTTC.

This clonotype was observed a few times. This sequence joins TRBV4-3 and TRBJ2-5; no reliable D call. Trimming took 0 bases from V and 5 from J, leaving 16 bases between them. The germline CDR1 and CDR2 sequences are LGHNA and YSLEER. The CDR3 is 16 residues long. This CDR3 reads CASSQDRVGPGETQYF. CDR3 sequence (DNA): TGCGCCAGCAGCCAAGATCGGGTCGGGCCCGGGGAGACCCAGTACTTC.